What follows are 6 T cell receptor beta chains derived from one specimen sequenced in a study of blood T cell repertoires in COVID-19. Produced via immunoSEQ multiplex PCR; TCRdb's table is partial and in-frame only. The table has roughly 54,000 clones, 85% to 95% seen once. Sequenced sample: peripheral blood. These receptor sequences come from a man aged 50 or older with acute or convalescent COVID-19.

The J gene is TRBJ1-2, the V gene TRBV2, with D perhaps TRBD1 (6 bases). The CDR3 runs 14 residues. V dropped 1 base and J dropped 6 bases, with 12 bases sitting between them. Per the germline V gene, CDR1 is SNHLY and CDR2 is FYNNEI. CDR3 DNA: TGTGCCAGCAGTGAAGGGGGGGGCCGAAATGGCTACACCTTC. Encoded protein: CASSEGGGRNGYTF.

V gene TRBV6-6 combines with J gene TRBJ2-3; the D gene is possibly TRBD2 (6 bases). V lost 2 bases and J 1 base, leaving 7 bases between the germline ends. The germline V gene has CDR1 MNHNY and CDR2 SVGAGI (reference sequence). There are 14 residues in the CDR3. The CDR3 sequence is CASSYGGGTDTQYF. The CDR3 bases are TGTGCCAGCAGTTACGGCGGGGGCACAGATACGCAGTATTTT.

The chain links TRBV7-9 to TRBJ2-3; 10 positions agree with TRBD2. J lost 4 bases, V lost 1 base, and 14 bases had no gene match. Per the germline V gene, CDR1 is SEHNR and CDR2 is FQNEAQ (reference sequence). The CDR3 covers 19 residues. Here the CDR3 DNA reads TGTGCCAGCAGCTTAGTGGCGGGGTGGCTAGCGGGAGTCGCAGATACGCAGTATTTT. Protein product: CASSLVAGWLAGVADTQYF.

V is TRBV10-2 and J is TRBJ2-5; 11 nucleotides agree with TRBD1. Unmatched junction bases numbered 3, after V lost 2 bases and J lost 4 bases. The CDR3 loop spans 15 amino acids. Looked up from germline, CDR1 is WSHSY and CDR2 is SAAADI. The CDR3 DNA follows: TGCGCCAGCAGTGAGCCCGGACAGGGGGCAGAGACCCAGTACTTC. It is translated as CASSEPGQGAETQYF.

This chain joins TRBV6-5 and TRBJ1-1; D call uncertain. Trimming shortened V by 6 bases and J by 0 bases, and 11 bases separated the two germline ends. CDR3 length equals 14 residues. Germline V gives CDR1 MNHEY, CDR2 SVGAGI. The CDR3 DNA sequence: TGTGCCAGCAGCGCTGCAGGATTGAACACTGAAGCTTTCTTT. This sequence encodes CASSAAGLNTEAFF.

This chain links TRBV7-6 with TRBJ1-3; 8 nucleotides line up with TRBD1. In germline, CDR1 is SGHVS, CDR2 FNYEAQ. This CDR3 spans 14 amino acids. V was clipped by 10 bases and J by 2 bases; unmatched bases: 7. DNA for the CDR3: TGTGCCACCAGGGGGCCAGGGACTGGAAACACCATATATTTT. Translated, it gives CATRGPGTGNTIYF.